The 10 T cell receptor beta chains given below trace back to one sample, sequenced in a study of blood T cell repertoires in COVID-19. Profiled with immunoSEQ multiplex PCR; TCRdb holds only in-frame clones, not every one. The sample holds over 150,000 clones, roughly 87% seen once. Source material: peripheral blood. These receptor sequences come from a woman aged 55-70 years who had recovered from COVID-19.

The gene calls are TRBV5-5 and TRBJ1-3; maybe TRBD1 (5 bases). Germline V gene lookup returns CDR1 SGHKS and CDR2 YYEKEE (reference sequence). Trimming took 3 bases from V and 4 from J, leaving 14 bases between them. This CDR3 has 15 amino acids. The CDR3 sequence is CASSSQGAGGNTIYF. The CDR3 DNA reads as TGTGCCAGCAGCTCTCAGGGAGCGGGAGGAAACACCATATATTTT.

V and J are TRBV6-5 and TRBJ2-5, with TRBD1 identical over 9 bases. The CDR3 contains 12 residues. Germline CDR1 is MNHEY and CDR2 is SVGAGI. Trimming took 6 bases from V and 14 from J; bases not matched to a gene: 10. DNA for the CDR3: TGTGCCAGCAGACCCGGGACAGGGACTTTTTACTTC. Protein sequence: CASRPGTGTFYF.

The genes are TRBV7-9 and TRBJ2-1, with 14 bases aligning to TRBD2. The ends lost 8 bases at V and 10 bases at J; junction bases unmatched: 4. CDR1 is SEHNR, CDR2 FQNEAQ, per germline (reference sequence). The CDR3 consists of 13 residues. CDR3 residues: CASGLAGGPEQFF. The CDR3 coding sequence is TGTGCCAGCGGACTAGCGGGGGGACCAGAGCAGTTCTTC.

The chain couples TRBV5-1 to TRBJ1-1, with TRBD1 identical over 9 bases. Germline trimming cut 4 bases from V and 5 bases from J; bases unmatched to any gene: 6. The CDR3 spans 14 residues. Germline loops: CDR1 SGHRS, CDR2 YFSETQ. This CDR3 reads CASSNDRGETEAFF. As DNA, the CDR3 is TGCGCCAGCAGCAACGACAGGGGGGAGACTGAAGCTTTCTTT.

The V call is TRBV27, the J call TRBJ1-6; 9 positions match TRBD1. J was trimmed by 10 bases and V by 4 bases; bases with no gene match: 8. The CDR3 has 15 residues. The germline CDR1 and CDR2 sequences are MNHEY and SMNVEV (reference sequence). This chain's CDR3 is CASSSAGTGLSPLHF. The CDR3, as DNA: TGTGCCAGCAGTTCAGCCGGGACAGGGCTCTCACCCCTCCACTTT.

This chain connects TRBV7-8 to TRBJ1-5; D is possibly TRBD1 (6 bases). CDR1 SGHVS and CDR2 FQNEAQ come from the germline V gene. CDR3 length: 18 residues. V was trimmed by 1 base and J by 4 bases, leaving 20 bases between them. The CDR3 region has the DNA TGTGCCAGCAGCTTAGTACGTCGGGGGGCCGATTTGAATCAGCCCCAGCATTTT. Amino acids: CASSLVRRGADLNQPQHF.

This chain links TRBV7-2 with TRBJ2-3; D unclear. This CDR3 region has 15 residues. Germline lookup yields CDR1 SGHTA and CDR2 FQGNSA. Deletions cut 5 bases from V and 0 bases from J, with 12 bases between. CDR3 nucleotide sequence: TGTGCCAGCAGCCCTCAGACTCTTAGCACAGATACGCAGTATTTT. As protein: CASSPQTLSTDTQYF.

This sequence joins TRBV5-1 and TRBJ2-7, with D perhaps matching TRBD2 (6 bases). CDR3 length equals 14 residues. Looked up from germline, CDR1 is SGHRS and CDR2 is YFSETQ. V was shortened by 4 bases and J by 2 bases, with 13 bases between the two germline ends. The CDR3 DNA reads TGCGCCAGCAGCCGGCGGGGTCCAACCTACGAGCAGTACTTC. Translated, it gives CASSRRGPTYEQYF. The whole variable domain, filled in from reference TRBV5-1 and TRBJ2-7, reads KAGVTQTPRYLIKTRGQQVTLSCSPISGHRSVSWYQQTPGQGLQFLFEYFSETQRNKGNFPGRFSGRQFSNSRSEMNVSTLELGDSALYLCASSRRGPTYEQYFGPGTRLTVT.

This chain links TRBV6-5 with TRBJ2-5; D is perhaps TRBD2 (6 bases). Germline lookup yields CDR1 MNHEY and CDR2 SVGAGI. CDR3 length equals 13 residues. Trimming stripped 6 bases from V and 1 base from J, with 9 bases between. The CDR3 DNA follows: TGTGCCAGCAGGTCGACTAGCCAAGAGACCCAGTACTTC. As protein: CASRSTSQETQYF.

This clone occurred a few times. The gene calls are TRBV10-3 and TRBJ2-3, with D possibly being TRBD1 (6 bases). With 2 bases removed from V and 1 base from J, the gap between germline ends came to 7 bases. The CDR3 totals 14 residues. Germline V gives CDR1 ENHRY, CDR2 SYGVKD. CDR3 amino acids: CAISEGGRTDTQYF. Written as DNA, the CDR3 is TGTGCCATCAGTGAGGGGGGCCGCACAGATACGCAGTATTTT.